This is a list of T cell receptor beta chains from one sample in a study of cytomegalovirus exposure and HLA in healthy donors. Only in-frame clones appear in the TCRdb table, and some are missing; sequencing was by immunoSEQ multiplex PCR. The sample has 110,000 to 150,000 clones, about three quarters seen once. Material: PBMCs. These receptors were collected from a woman aged 25-40 years in good health and CMV-seronegative. The CDR3 runs from the conserved cysteine through the conserved F or W. A D gene is named only where the DNA matches it firmly. Clone size is given for some rows only: seen once, a few or many times, or a class if the clone is expanded.

j_call: TRBJ2-3; v_call: TRBV5-1; clone_size: -; d_call: TRBD1; cdr3_aa: CASSLWQGADTQYF; cdr3_nt: TGCGCCAGCAGCTTGTGGCAGGGGGCAGATACGCAGTATTTT
j_call: TRBJ1-2; v_call: TRBV27; clone_size: once; d_call: TRBD1; cdr3_aa: CASSPGQDYGYTF; cdr3_nt: TGTGCCAGCAGTCCGGGACAGGACTATGGCTACACCTTC
j_call: TRBJ1-2; v_call: TRBV27; clone_size: once; d_call: TRBD1; cdr3_aa: CASRRGTGAYGYTF; cdr3_nt: TGTGCCAGCAGAAGGGGGACAGGTGCCTATGGCTACACCTTC
j_call: TRBJ2-1; v_call: TRBV7-3; clone_size: -; d_call: -; cdr3_aa: CASSRGGLDEQFF; cdr3_nt: TGTGCCAGCAGCCGCGGAGGGTTGGATGAGCAGTTCTTC
j_call: TRBJ1-1; v_call: TRBV19; clone_size: once; d_call: -; cdr3_aa: CASSISGGAGTEAFF; cdr3_nt: TGTGCCAGTAGTATTAGCGGGGGCGCGGGCACTGAAGCTTTCTTT
j_call: TRBJ1-4; v_call: TRBV6-5; clone_size: -; d_call: TRBD1; cdr3_aa: CASKMGQANEKLFF; cdr3_nt: TGTGCCAGCAAAATGGGACAGGCTAATGAAAAACTGTTTTTT
j_call: TRBJ1-1; v_call: TRBV25-1; clone_size: -; d_call: -; cdr3_aa: CASSAVRNTEAFF; cdr3_nt: TGTGCCAGCAGTGCCGTCAGGAACACTGAAGCTTTCTTT
j_call: TRBJ1-1; v_call: TRBV5-4; clone_size: -; d_call: TRBD1; cdr3_aa: CASSLGDSRNTEAFF; cdr3_nt: TGTGCCAGCAGCTTGGGGGACAGCCGGAACACTGAAGCTTTCTTT
j_call: TRBJ2-4; v_call: TRBV9; clone_size: -; d_call: TRBD1; cdr3_aa: CASSVDPGQGIKNIQYF; cdr3_nt: TGTGCCAGCAGCGTAGATCCGGGACAGGGGATCAAAAACATTCAGTACTTC
j_call: TRBJ2-3; v_call: TRBV5-4; clone_size: few; d_call: TRBD2; cdr3_aa: CASTIRAGGTDTQYF; cdr3_nt: TGTGCCAGCACAATTCGGGCGGGGGGAACAGATACGCAGTATTTT
j_call: TRBJ2-5; v_call: TRBV7-8; clone_size: -; d_call: TRBD2; cdr3_aa: CASSSARTGLANQYF; cdr3_nt: TGTGCCAGCAGCTCCGCCCGCACGGGACTAGCGAACCAGTACTTC
j_call: TRBJ1-4; v_call: TRBV5-6; clone_size: -; d_call: -; cdr3_aa: CASSLSRPNEKLFF; cdr3_nt: TGTGCCAGCAGCTTATCTAGGCCAAATGAAAAACTGTTTTTT
j_call: TRBJ1-2; v_call: TRBV27; clone_size: -; d_call: -; cdr3_aa: CASSPSQGLPSFNYGYTF; cdr3_nt: TGTGCCAGCAGCCCTTCACAGGGTTTACCTTCATTTAACTATGGCTACACCTTC
j_call: TRBJ1-1; v_call: TRBV5-5; clone_size: -; d_call: -; cdr3_aa: CASSLTGNTEAFF; cdr3_nt: TGTGCCAGCAGCTTGACGGGGAACACTGAAGCTTTCTTT
j_call: TRBJ1-1; v_call: TRBV10-1; clone_size: -; d_call: -; cdr3_aa: CASSDGNMNTEAFF; cdr3_nt: TGCGCCAGCAGTGATGGCAACATGAACACTGAAGCTTTCTTT
j_call: TRBJ2-1; v_call: TRBV11-3; clone_size: few; d_call: -; cdr3_aa: CASSDRHSSYNEQFF; cdr3_nt: TGTGCCAGCAGCGACCGACACTCTTCCTACAATGAGCAGTTCTTC
j_call: TRBJ2-3; v_call: TRBV6-1; clone_size: -; d_call: TRBD1; cdr3_aa: CASSDRGKTDTQYF; cdr3_nt: TGTGCCAGCAGTGACAGGGGGAAGACAGATACGCAGTATTTT
j_call: TRBJ1-6; v_call: TRBV6-1; clone_size: -; d_call: -; cdr3_aa: CASTTGFQSPLHF; cdr3_nt: TGTGCCAGCACTACAGGATTTCAATCACCCCTCCACTTT
j_call: TRBJ1-1; v_call: TRBV25-1; clone_size: -; d_call: TRBD1; cdr3_aa: CASSGRGQSMNTEAFF; cdr3_nt: TGTGCCAGCAGTGGACGGGGACAGAGCATGAACACTGAAGCTTTCTTT
j_call: TRBJ2-1; v_call: TRBV2; clone_size: -; d_call: -; cdr3_aa: CASRIVGVRSYNEQFF; cdr3_nt: TGTGCCAGCCGAATCGTAGGGGTAAGGTCCTACAATGAGCAGTTCTTC
j_call: TRBJ2-7; v_call: TRBV11-1; clone_size: -; d_call: -; cdr3_aa: CASSQRVGGSYEQYF; cdr3_nt: TGTGCCAGCAGCCAGAGAGTGGGGGGCTCCTACGAGCAGTACTTC
j_call: TRBJ1-2; v_call: TRBV30; clone_size: -; d_call: TRBD1; cdr3_aa: CAWSEQGMGYGYTF; cdr3_nt: TGTGCCTGGAGCGAACAGGGGATGGGCTATGGCTACACCTTC
j_call: TRBJ1-4; v_call: TRBV10-3; clone_size: -; d_call: -; cdr3_aa: CAISAGGIATNEKLFF; cdr3_nt: TGTGCCATCAGTGCCGGGGGGATTGCAACTAATGAAAAACTGTTTTTT
j_call: TRBJ1-5; v_call: TRBV27; clone_size: once; d_call: -; cdr3_aa: CASSLSGGLNQPQHF; cdr3_nt: TGTGCCAGCAGTTTATCAGGGGGTCTCAATCAGCCCCAGCATTTT